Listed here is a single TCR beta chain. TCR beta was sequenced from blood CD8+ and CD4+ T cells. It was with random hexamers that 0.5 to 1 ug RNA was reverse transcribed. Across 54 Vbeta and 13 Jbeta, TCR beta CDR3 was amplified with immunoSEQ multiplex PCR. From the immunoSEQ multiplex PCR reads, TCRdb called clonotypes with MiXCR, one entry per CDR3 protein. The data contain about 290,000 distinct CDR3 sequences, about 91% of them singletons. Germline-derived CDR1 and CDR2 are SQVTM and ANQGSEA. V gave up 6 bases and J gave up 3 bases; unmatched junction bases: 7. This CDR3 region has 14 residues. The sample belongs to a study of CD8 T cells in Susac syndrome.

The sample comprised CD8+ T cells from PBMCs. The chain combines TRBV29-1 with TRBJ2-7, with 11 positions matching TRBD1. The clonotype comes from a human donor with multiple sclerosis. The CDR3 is CSVGGGTGGYEQYF. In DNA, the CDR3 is TGCAGCGTGGGCGGGGGGACAGGGGGCTACGAGCAGTACTTC.